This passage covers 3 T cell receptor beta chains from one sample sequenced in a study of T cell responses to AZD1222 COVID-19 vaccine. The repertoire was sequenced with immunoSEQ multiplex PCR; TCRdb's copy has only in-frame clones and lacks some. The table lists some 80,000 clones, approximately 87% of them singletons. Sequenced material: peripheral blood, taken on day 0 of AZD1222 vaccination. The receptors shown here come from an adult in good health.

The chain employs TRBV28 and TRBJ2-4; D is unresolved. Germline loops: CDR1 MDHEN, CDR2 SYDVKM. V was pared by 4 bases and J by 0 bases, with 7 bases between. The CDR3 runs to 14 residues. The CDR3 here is CASSWRLAKNIQYF. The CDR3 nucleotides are TGTGCCAGCAGTTGGCGATTAGCCAAAAACATTCAGTACTTC.

Here the CDR3 reads CASTGTYHTGELFF. The CDR3, as DNA: TGTGCCAGCACCGGGACATACCACACCGGGGAGCTGTTTTTT. The chain uses TRBV7-2 and TRBJ2-2; possibly TRBD1 for D (6 bases). The CDR3 is 14 residues long. Germline V gene lookup returns CDR1 SGHTA and CDR2 FQGNSA. Trimming shortened V by 7 bases and J by 3 bases, and 12 bases separated the two germline ends. The full variable domain, its missing parts supplied by reference TRBV7-2 and TRBJ2-2, is GAGVSQSPSNKVTEKGKDVELRCDPISGHTALYWYRQSLGQGLEFLIYFQGNSAPDKSGLPSDRFSAERTGGSVSTLTIQRTQQEDSAVYLCASTGTYHTGELFFGEGSRLTVL.

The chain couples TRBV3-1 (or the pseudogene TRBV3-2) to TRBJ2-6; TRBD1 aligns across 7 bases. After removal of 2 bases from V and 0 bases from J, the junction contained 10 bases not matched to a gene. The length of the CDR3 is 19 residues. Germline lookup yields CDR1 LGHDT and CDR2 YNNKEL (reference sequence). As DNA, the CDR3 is TGTGCCAGCAGCCAACCTTCCGGGACAGTCAACTCTGGGGCCAACGTCCTGACTTTC. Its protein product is CASSQPSGTVNSGANVLTF.